The clone carrying this T cell receptor beta chain was seen ten or more times. Its antigen is not identified. Amplification of TCR beta CDR3 regions used RNA as the template. The HTBI primer set was used in a first-round RT-PCR of the TCR CDR3. TCRdb used MiXCR to reprocess the multiplex PCR reads, holding one entry per CDR3 protein. This sample has about 300,000 distinct CDR3 sequences; roughly 15% occur once, and the top ten carry around 33%. This sample is part of a study of T cells in Graves' hyperthyroidism and ophthalmopathy. About the study: Peripheral blood collection took place at initial diagnosis, before any treatment.

Study-level findings and limits: Most expanded thyroid clonotypes above 0.001 recurred in blood.

This CDR3 comprises 15 residues. The ends were cut back, 4 bases at V and 2 bases at J, with 15 bases in the middle. Germline V gene sequence: CDR1 SGHDT, CDR2 YYEEEE. The sequenced material came from blood. This TCR was sampled from a man aged 25-40 years with Graves' hyperthyroidism. The chain has TRBV5-6 and TRBJ1-1; the D is unclear. The CDR3 region is CASSIVPGANTEAFF. CDR3 coding DNA: TGTGCCAGCAGCATTGTTCCCGGTGCTAACACTGAAGCTTTCTTT.